The clone carrying this TCR beta chain was counted between two and nine times. This sample was included in a study of identical twins. Germline V gives CDR1 MDHEN, CDR2 SYDVKM. CDR3 length: 17 residues. The V gene end was trimmed by 5 bases and the J gene end by 0 bases; junction bases not matched to a gene: 5. TCRdb re-called the 5' RACE reads with MiXCR, one entry per CDR3 protein. The sample lists around 490,000 distinct CDR3 sequences, approximately 15% occurring once. These data also featured in a second study, about yellow fever vaccine responses in identical twins.

The rearrangement uses TRBV28 and TRBJ2-2; 11 bases match TRBD2. The sample comprised CD4+ T cells sorted from blood. This clonotype originated in a woman between 18 and 29 years old in good health. CDR3 amino acids: CASSAATSGANTGELFF. CDR3 DNA: TGTGCCAGCAGTGCCGCGACTAGCGGGGCGAACACCGGGGAGCTGTTTTTT.